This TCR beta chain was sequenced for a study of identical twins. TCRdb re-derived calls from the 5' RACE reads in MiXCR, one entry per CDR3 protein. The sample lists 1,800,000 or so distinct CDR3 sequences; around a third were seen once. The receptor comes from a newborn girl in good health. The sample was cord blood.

CDR3: CSARDRASGGGNTGELFF. CDR3 bases: TGCAGTGCTAGAGATAGGGCTAGCGGGGGGGGGAACACCGGGGAGCTGTTTTTT. The chain is built from TRBV20-1 and TRBJ2-2; 12 bases match TRBD2. The germline V gene encodes CDR1 DFQATT and CDR2 SNEGSKA (reference sequence). The CDR3 covers 18 residues. Trimming cost V 0 bases and J 1 base; bases outside gene matches: 6.